A single sample gave rise to the 29 T cell receptor beta chains below, sequenced in a study of shared clonotypes between healthy human individuals. TCRdb's copy holds only in-frame clones and misses some; the assay was immunoSEQ multiplex PCR. The sample lists some 2,400,000 clones, around 95% seen once, with roughly 0.13% in the top ten. Sequencing used naive CD4+ T cells sorted from blood. Subset given: CD45RA+ positively selected. The receptors were gathered from a man aged 18 to 29 in good health.

Worth noting for this clone: Other DNA sequences within the sample encode an identical CDR3. The gene calls are TRBV18 and TRBJ1-1, with no clear D. This CDR3 spans 13 amino acids. Trimming removed 2 bases from V and 2 bases from J, with 6 bases in between. Germline lookup yields CDR1 KGHSH and CDR2 LQKENI. CDR3 nucleotides: TGTGCCAGCTCACCAGGCACTAACACTGAAGCTTTCTTT. Its protein is CASSPGTNTEAFF.

The chain has TRBV5-4 and TRBJ1-1; D uncertain. Germline V gene data show CDR1 as SGHNT and CDR2 as YYREEE (reference sequence). V gave up 0 bases and J gave up 4 bases, with 10 bases separating them. The CDR3 spans 14 residues. The CDR3 loop reads CASSLEAGITEAFF. CDR3 nucleotides: TGTGCCAGCAGCTTGGAGGCCGGGATCACTGAAGCTTTCTTT.

The chain joins TRBV27 to TRBJ2-7; D tentatively reads TRBD1 or TRBD2 (5 bases each). This CDR3 contains 15 residues. Germline V lookup: CDR1 MNHEY, CDR2 SMNVEV (reference sequence). V was shortened by 4 bases and J by 4 bases, with 17 bases between the two germline ends. The CDR3 bases are TGTGCCAGCAGTTCCCGGGGCATTTCCCTTTACGAGCAGTACTTC. Translated: CASSSRGISLYEQYF.

A single count supports this clone. The chain is built from TRBV18 and TRBJ1-1; the D is unclear. Germline V gene lookup returns CDR1 KGHSH and CDR2 LQKENI. The CDR3 runs to 13 residues. Trimming removed 2 bases at V and 4 bases at J, with 8 bases between. CDR3 bases: TGTGCCAGCTCACCAGGGTTGGGCACTGAAGCTTTCTTT. It specifies CASSPGLGTEAFF.

The rearrangement joins TRBV10-3 to TRBJ2-7, with D uncertain. This CDR3 is built from 14 residues. The germline CDR1 and CDR2 sequences are ENHRY and SYGVKD. Trimming removed 7 bases from V and 0 bases from J, with 13 bases in between. The CDR3 is CAITDSSNSYEQYF. The DNA of the CDR3 is TGTGCCATCACAGACTCATCTAACTCCTACGAGCAGTACTTC.

The chain employs TRBV5-1 and TRBJ2-1; D not resolved. CDR1 SGHRS and CDR2 YFSETQ come from the germline V gene. Trimming pared 2 bases from V and 8 bases from J, leaving 8 bases between. The CDR3 has 12 residues. The CDR3 region is CASSFPSDEQFF. Written as DNA, the CDR3 is TGCGCCAGCAGCTTCCCCAGCGATGAGCAGTTCTTC.

The chain joins TRBV18 to TRBJ1-2, with 9 bases fitting TRBD1. This CDR3 spans 15 amino acids. V dropped 5 bases and J dropped 4; count of bases not matched to a gene: 8. Germline lookup yields CDR1 KGHSH and CDR2 LQKENI. This chain's CDR3 is CASSTTGTGSYGYTF. For the CDR3, the DNA is TGTGCCAGCTCAACGACCGGGACAGGGTCCTATGGCTACACCTTC.

This chain links TRBV5-1 with TRBJ2-2; 7 bases map to TRBD1. From germline, CDR1 is SGHRS and CDR2 YFSETQ. V was clipped by 7 bases and J by 4 bases; unmatched bases: 7. The CDR3 has 14 amino acids. The CDR3 nucleotides read TGCGCCAGCTGCAATTGGGACAGCACCGGGGAGCTGTTTTTT. Its translation: CASCNWDSTGELFF.

This clone was recorded a few times. Other DNA sequences in the same sample also yield this CDR3. The chain couples TRBV9 to TRBJ1-1, with D hard to call. The V end was cut by 0 bases, the J end by 0 bases, with 6 bases between. Germline V gene data show CDR1 as SGDLS and CDR2 as YYNGEE. The length of the CDR3 is 14 residues. CDR3 region: CASSVEGMNTEAFF. CDR3 nucleotides: TGTGCCAGCAGCGTAGAGGGAATGAACACTGAAGCTTTCTTT. The full variable domain, in which reference TRBV9 and TRBJ1-1 provide the parts outside the CDR3, is DSGVTQTPKHLITATGQRVTLRCSPRSGDLSVYWYQQSLDQGLQFLIQYYNGEERAKGNILERFSAQQFPDLHSELNLSSLELGDSALYFCASSVEGMNTEAFFGQGTRLTVV.

This sequence joins TRBV5-4 and TRBJ2-2, with TRBD1 identical over 10 bases. V was clipped by 3 bases and J by 2 bases; unmatched bases: 7. Germline V gives CDR1 SGHNT, CDR2 YYREEE (reference sequence). This CDR3 is built from 17 residues. CDR3 region: CASSSGQGVFNTGELFF. In nucleotides, the CDR3 is TGTGCCAGCAGCTCCGGACAGGGGGTTTTTAACACCGGGGAGCTGTTTTTT.

The V call is TRBV10-3, the J call TRBJ1-2; D call uncertain. Per the germline V gene, CDR1 is ENHRY and CDR2 is SYGVKD. CDR3 size: 13 residues. V lost 8 bases, J lost 4 bases, and 14 bases lay in between. DNA for the CDR3: TGTGCCATCTCGCTCGGCGAACTCTATGGCTACACCTTC. Translated: CAISLGELYGYTF.

The chain has TRBV6-5 and TRBJ2-2; D is uncertain. CDR1 and CDR2 from the germline V gene are MNHEY and SVGAGI. V was clipped by 8 bases and J by 5 bases, with 6 bases between them. This CDR3 is 11 amino acids long. In DNA, the CDR3 is TGTGCCAGCTTAGAGACCGGGGAGCTGTTTTTT. Translated: CASLETGELFF.

The CDR3 spells CASSKGSSYNSPLHF. CDR3 coding DNA: TGCGCCAGCAGCAAAGGGAGCTCCTATAATTCACCCCTCCACTTT. V usage is TRBV5-1 and J usage is TRBJ1-6; D unresolved. V was shortened by 4 bases and J by 0 bases, with 8 bases between the two germline ends. CDR1 is SGHRS, CDR2 YFSETQ, per germline. The CDR3 totals 15 residues.

V usage is TRBV2 and J usage is TRBJ1-1; D perhaps matches TRBD1 (6 bases). Between the trimmed V and J ends, which lost 4 bases and 8 bases, there was a span of 17 bases. The CDR3 consists of 14 residues. Germline CDR1 reads SNHLY; CDR2 reads FYNNEI. CDR3 DNA sequence: TGTGCCAGCAGTGTTTCCTCAGGGGTACCCGAAGCTTTCTTT. As protein: CASSVSSGVPEAFF.

Here the CDR3 DNA reads TGCGCCAGCAGCTTGGGGGAGAACACCGGGGAGCTGTTTTTT. Translating gives CASSLGENTGELFF. V and J are TRBV5-1 and TRBJ2-2; D remains unclear. CDR1 and CDR2 from the germline V gene are SGHRS and YFSETQ. This CDR3 contains 14 residues. V lost 0 bases and J lost 1, with 4 bases in between.

This chain joins TRBV4-3 and TRBJ2-7; 10 bases are a match to TRBD2. The CDR3 runs 16 residues. From germline, CDR1 is LGHNA and CDR2 YSLEER. The ends lost 0 bases at V and 4 bases at J; junction bases unmatched: 6. This CDR3 is CASSQDKTSGTYEQYF. The CDR3 DNA reads TGCGCCAGCAGCCAAGATAAAACTAGCGGGACTTACGAGCAGTACTTC.

V is TRBV2 and J is TRBJ2-2; 10 nucleotides align to TRBD2. CDR3 length equals 14 residues. Germline values: CDR1 SNHLY, CDR2 FYNNEI. Trimming at V came to 7 bases and at J to 7 bases, leaving 6 bases not matched to a gene. CDR3 nucleotides: TGTGCCAGCACCGCTAGCGGGGGCGGCGGGGAGCTGTTTTTT. It codes for CASTASGGGGELFF.

This clone has just one count. This chain uses TRBV11-2 with TRBJ1-2; TRBD1 matches at 10 bases. Germline CDR1 SGHAT, CDR2 FQNNGV. This CDR3 is built from 16 residues. J lost 4 bases, V lost 6 bases, and 11 bases had no gene match. The CDR3 region has the DNA TGTGCCAGCAGAAAGACAGGGGGCGGAATGGGCTATGGCTACACCTTC. It is translated as CASRKTGGGMGYGYTF.

On this clone itself: The junction and the germline gene differ at one end; a read error may be behind it. The V call is TRBV5-1, the J call TRBJ1-4, with D tentatively TRBD1 (6 bases). The germline gives CDR1 SGHRS, CDR2 YFSETQ. The CDR3 runs 16 residues. The CDR3 loop is CASSWGAGTGTEILFF. CDR3 DNA: TGCGCCAGCAGCTGGGGGGCCGGGACCGGGACTGAAATACTGTTTTTT.

The CDR3 sequence is CASGFTGGRDRVWEQYF. CDR3 bases: TGTGCTAGTGGTTTCACGGGGGGCCGGGACAGGGTATGGGAGCAGTACTTC. The chain is built from TRBV12-5 and TRBJ2-7, with 9 bases aligning to TRBD1. In germline, CDR1 is LGHNT, CDR2 FRNRAP. Trimming removed 3 bases from V and 7 bases from J; junction bases left unmatched: 16. CDR3 length equals 17 residues.

V is TRBV5-4 and J is TRBJ2-3; 7 bases map to TRBD2. This CDR3 region has 13 residues. Germline CDR1 and CDR2: SGHNT and YYREEE (reference sequence). The trim removed 5 bases at V and 6 bases at J, leaving 6 bases unmatched. CDR3 sequence: CASRVGSGDTQYF. The CDR3, as DNA: TGTGCCAGCAGAGTTGGTAGCGGGGATACGCAGTATTTT. The full variable domain, rest sourced from reference TRBV5-4 and TRBJ2-3, is ETGVTQSPTHLIKTRGQQVTLRCSSQSGHNTVSWYQQALGQGPQFIFQYYREEENGRGNFPPRFSGLQFPNYSSELNVNALELDDSALYLCASRVGSGDTQYFGPGTRLTVL.

The gene calls are TRBV5-3 and TRBJ1-6; possibly TRBD1 for D (6 bases). TRBV5-3 has ORF status, its function being uncertain. Trimming removed 5 bases at V and 1 base at J, with 16 bases between. The CDR3 runs 17 residues. The CDR3 DNA reads as TGTGCCAGAAGTTCCCTACAGGGTCGGTCCTATAATTCACCCCTCCACTTT. The encoded protein is CARSSLQGRSYNSPLHF.

The V call is TRBV4-3, the J call TRBJ2-3; a possible D gene is TRBD1 (5 bases). CDR3 length: 18 amino acids. The V and J ends lost 0 bases and 1 base respectively, with 17 bases between them. Germline CDR1 LGHNA, CDR2 YSLEER. The CDR3 DNA follows: TGCGCCAGCAGCCAAGATAAGGGGCCCAGGGTAGGCACAGATACGCAGTATTTT. This translates into CASSQDKGPRVGTDTQYF.

This chain connects TRBV9 to TRBJ2-1; tentative D call: TRBD2 (7 bases). The CDR3 length is 18 residues. The germline gives CDR1 SGDLS, CDR2 YYNGEE. V was shortened by 4 bases and J by 5 bases, with 25 bases between the two germline ends. CDR3 bases: TGTGCCAGCAGCCCTCGCGTCGGGGGGCGGGGCCAGCACAATGAGCAGTTCTTC. As protein: CASSPRVGGRGQHNEQFF.

The rearrangement joins TRBV7-2 to TRBJ2-7; 9 bases agree with TRBD1. J lost 5 bases, V lost 2 bases, and 7 bases had no gene match. Germline V gene lookup returns CDR1 SGHTA and CDR2 FQGNSA. The CDR3 totals 15 residues. The CDR3 sequence is CASSLTGTGINEQYF. Here the CDR3 DNA reads TGTGCCAGCAGCTTAACCGGGACAGGGATTAACGAGCAGTACTTC.

This clone was detected only once. The chain joins TRBV30 to TRBJ2-3; TRBD2 matches at 11 bases. Per the germline V gene, CDR1 is GTSNPN and CDR2 is SVGIG (reference sequence). Unmatched junction bases numbered 10, after V lost 4 bases and J lost 4 bases. The CDR3 loop spans 16 amino acids. CDR3 DNA: TGTGCCTGGACGAAAGCGGGACTAGCGGCCGCAGATACGCAGTATTTT. It codes for CAWTKAGLAAADTQYF.

This clone is a singleton in its sample. The genes are TRBV9 and TRBJ2-7; 9 nucleotides line up with TRBD1. There are 16 residues in the CDR3. V lost 4 bases to trimming and J lost 0 bases; unmatched junction nucleotides: 8. Per the germline V gene, CDR1 is SGDLS and CDR2 is YYNGEE. CDR3 sequence reads: CASSTWDRASSYEQYF. For the CDR3, the DNA is TGTGCCAGCAGCACCTGGGACAGGGCGAGCTCCTACGAGCAGTACTTC.

The V and J genes are TRBV30 and TRBJ1-2; TRBD1 matches at 8 bases. Germline values: CDR1 GTSNPN, CDR2 SVGIG (reference sequence). V shed 4 bases and J 4 bases; nucleotides not matched to a gene: 5. CDR3 length: 13 amino acids. The CDR3 protein is CAWNQGAGYGYTF. Written as DNA, the CDR3 is TGTGCCTGGAACCAGGGGGCGGGCTATGGCTACACCTTC.

The chain uses TRBV14 and TRBJ2-2; D not certain. Germline values: CDR1 SGHDN, CDR2 FVKESK. The V end lost 3 bases, the J end lost 4 bases, and 15 bases lay between the germline ends. The CDR3 spans 16 residues. The CDR3 loop reads CASSQTGGSSTGELFF. CDR3 DNA: TGTGCCAGCAGCCAGACGGGTGGCAGTTCCACCGGGGAGCTGTTTTTT. Full variable domain (rest looked up from reference TRBV14 and TRBJ2-2): EAGVTQFPSHSVIEKGQTVTLRCDPISGHDNLYWYRRVMGKEIKFLLHFVKESKQDESGMPNNRFLAERTGGTYSTLKVQPAELEDSGVYFCASSQTGGSSTGELFFGEGSRLTVL.